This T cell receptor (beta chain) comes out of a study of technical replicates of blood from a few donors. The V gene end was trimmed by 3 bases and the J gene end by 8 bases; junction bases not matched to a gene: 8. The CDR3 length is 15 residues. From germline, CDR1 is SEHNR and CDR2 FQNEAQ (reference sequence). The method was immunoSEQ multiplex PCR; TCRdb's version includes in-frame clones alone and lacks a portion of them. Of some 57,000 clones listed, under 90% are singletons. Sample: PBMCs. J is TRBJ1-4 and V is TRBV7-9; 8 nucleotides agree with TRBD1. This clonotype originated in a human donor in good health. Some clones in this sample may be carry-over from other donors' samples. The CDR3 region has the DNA TGTGCCAGCAGCTTGGTCGGACAGGGCTACGAAAAACTGTTTTTT. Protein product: CASSLVGQGYEKLFF.